Each of the 21 T cell receptor beta chains below was sequenced from the same sample in a study of graft-versus-host responses after intestinal transplantation. The assay was immunoSEQ multiplex PCR, and TCRdb's table has in-frame clones only and misses some. Of around 93,000 clones listed, around nine tenths are singletons. Their target antigens are unknown. The specimen was unstimulated CD8+ T cells sorted from spleen or lymph node cells, collected before intestinal transplant. The receptors come from a human donor who received an intestinal transplant.

The chain couples TRBV14 to TRBJ2-5; the D gene could be TRBD1 or TRBD2 (5 bases each). Near its end, the DNA agrees better with TRBJ2-7, so the J call may be wrong. The length of the CDR3 is 16 residues. Germline CDR1 SGHDN, CDR2 FVKESK. CDR3 amino acids: CASSQDRTRGPYEQYF. In nucleotides, the CDR3 is TGTGCCAGCAGCCAAGATCGGACACGAGGGCCCTACGAGCAGTACTTC.

The V call is TRBV30, the J call TRBJ2-1; unclear D gene. The V gene's germline CDR1 is GTSNPN and CDR2 SVGIG (reference sequence). Trimming took 5 bases from V and 7 from J, leaving 6 bases between them. The CDR3 sequence is 10 residues long. The CDR3 sequence: CAWGENEQFF. CDR3 nucleotides: TGTGCCTGGGGCGAGAATGAGCAGTTCTTC.

The genes are TRBV7-9 and TRBJ1-5; TRBD1 matches at 7 bases. With V trimmed by 4 bases and J by 0 bases, 3 bases remained unmatched. The CDR3 has 15 amino acids. Germline V lookup: CDR1 SEHNR, CDR2 FQNEAQ (reference sequence). The CDR3 nucleotides are TGTGCCAGCAGCTCGGACAGGTATAGCAATCAGCCCCAGCATTTT. It translates to CASSSDRYSNQPQHF.

The rearrangement links TRBV5-5 to TRBJ1-2; TRBD1 agrees at 9 bases. V lost 0 bases, J lost 0 bases, and 15 bases stayed unmatched. Germline loops: CDR1 SGHKS, CDR2 YYEKEE (reference sequence). There are 20 residues in the CDR3. Here the CDR3 reads CASSLGWGRTGVNSNYGYTF. For the CDR3, the DNA is TGTGCCAGCAGCTTGGGGTGGGGCAGGACAGGGGTAAATTCTAACTATGGCTACACCTTC.

J is TRBJ1-2 and V is TRBV19; 7 positions match TRBD1. After removal of 7 bases from V and 0 bases from J, the junction contained 5 bases not matched to a gene. The V gene's germline CDR1 is LNHDA and CDR2 SQIVND (reference sequence). The CDR3 has 14 amino acids. This CDR3 is CASTGTASNYGYTF. The CDR3 DNA is TGTGCCAGTACCGGGACAGCCTCTAACTATGGCTACACCTTC.

The chain combines TRBV4-1 with TRBJ2-5; D is unclear. CDR1 is MGHRA and CDR2 is YSYEKL in the germline V gene. The CDR3 sequence is 13 residues long. The ends were cut back, 2 bases at V and 5 bases at J, with 9 bases in the middle. The CDR3 protein is CASSQRLGETQYF. DNA for the CDR3: TGCGCCAGCAGCCAAAGACTGGGGGAGACCCAGTACTTC.

The chain is built from TRBV11-1 and TRBJ2-7; perhaps TRBD1 as D (5 bases). Germline V CDR1 and CDR2: SGHAT, FQDESV (reference sequence). The CDR3 has 15 amino acids. V was pared by 8 bases and J by 0 bases, with 17 bases between. CDR3 nucleotides: TGTGCCAGCGGAAGATGGGGCGGCAGCTCCTACGAGCAGTACTTC. As protein: CASGRWGGSSYEQYF.

V is TRBV6-5 and J is TRBJ2-4; 9 nucleotides agree with TRBD1. J gave up 7 bases and V 2 bases, and 6 bases lay outside the gene matches. Germline lookup yields CDR1 MNHEY and CDR2 SVGAGI. The CDR3 covers 15 residues. In nucleotides, the CDR3 is TGTGCCAGCAGTTACACAGGGGGCTGGAGGAACATTCAGTACTTC. It specifies CASSYTGGWRNIQYF.

The CDR3 DNA reads TGTGCCAGCAGCCCGGCCGGAGCTACAGATACGCAGTATTTT. As protein: CASSPAGATDTQYF. The chain couples TRBV9 to TRBJ2-3; D not certain. CDR3 size: 14 residues. Trimming pared 4 bases from V and 3 bases from J, leaving 12 bases between. CDR1 and CDR2 (germline): SGDLS, YYNGEE.

About this clone: This specimen includes other DNA sequences encoding the same CDR3. The chain uses TRBV7-2 and TRBJ2-7, with 10 bases matching TRBD2. The germline CDR1 and CDR2 sequences are SGHTA and FQGNSA. V lost 0 bases and J lost 4; bases outside the gene matches: 3. The CDR3 consists of 15 residues. In nucleotides, the CDR3 is TGTGCCAGCAGCTTAGCTCTAGCGGGGGTATACGAGCAGTACTTC. This translates into CASSLALAGVYEQYF.

This CDR3 reads CASSPLGGANYGYTF. CDR3 in DNA: TGTGCCAGCTCACCACTAGGAGGGGCAAATTATGGCTACACCTTC. The genes are TRBV18 and TRBJ1-2; maybe TRBD1 (5 bases). Trimming left V 1 base short and J 5 bases short, with 14 bases between. The germline CDR1 and CDR2 sequences are KGHSH and LQKENI. The CDR3 is 15 amino acids.

This clone was recorded once. The chain links TRBV19 to TRBJ2-3; no clear D gene. Germline V gene lookup returns CDR1 LNHDA and CDR2 SQIVND (reference sequence). The V end lost 1 base, the J end lost 6 bases, and 11 bases lay between the germline ends. This CDR3 is 14 amino acids long. The CDR3 loop reads CASSIAGLGDTQYF. The CDR3 bases are TGTGCCAGTAGTATAGCGGGTTTAGGTGATACGCAGTATTTT.

This chain connects TRBV27 to TRBJ1-6, with D maybe TRBD1 (5 bases). V lost 5 bases, J lost 7 bases, and 12 bases lay in between. The germline V gene has CDR1 MNHEY and CDR2 SMNVEV (reference sequence). The CDR3 sequence is 14 residues long. CDR3 amino acids: CASSLTEFNSPLHF. The CDR3 DNA is TGTGCCAGCAGTCTGACAGAATTCAATTCACCCCTCCACTTT.

This clone was counted between two and nine times. The chain recombines TRBV7-6 with TRBJ1-5; D call uncertain. The CDR3 has 13 amino acids. Between the trimmed V and J ends, which lost 5 bases and 4 bases, there was a span of 9 bases. Germline loops: CDR1 SGHVS, CDR2 FNYEAQ. In DNA form, the CDR3 reads TGTGCCAGCAGCCCCGGTGGGAATCAGCCCCAGCATTTT. Protein sequence: CASSPGGNQPQHF.

The V gene is TRBV11-2, the J gene TRBJ1-4; D might be TRBD1 (6 bases). CDR3 length: 13 residues. V lost 5 bases and J lost 8, with 12 bases in between. The germline CDR1 and CDR2 sequences are SGHAT and FQNNGV. This CDR3 is CASSELQGEKLFF. CDR3 DNA sequence: TGTGCCAGCAGCGAACTGCAGGGGGAAAAACTGTTTTTT.

V and J are TRBV7-9 and TRBJ1-2; D gene ambiguous. V lost 3 bases, J lost 4 bases, and 6 bases lay in between. The germline V gene encodes CDR1 SEHNR and CDR2 FQNEAQ (reference sequence). The CDR3 sequence is 12 residues long. The DNA of the CDR3 is TGTGCCAGCAGCTTGGGAGTCTATGGCTACACCTTC. Amino acids: CASSLGVYGYTF.

The chain joins TRBV5-1 to TRBJ2-3, with TRBD1 identical over 9 bases. The CDR3 extends over 17 amino acids. Germline trimming cut 3 bases from V and 2 bases from J; bases unmatched to any gene: 10. Germline V gene sequence: CDR1 SGHRS, CDR2 YFSETQ. The CDR3 spells CASSWERDRAFTDTQYF. The CDR3, as DNA: TGCGCCAGCAGCTGGGAAAGGGACAGGGCCTTCACAGATACGCAGTATTTT.

This chain joins TRBV7-9 and TRBJ2-1; D might be TRBD2 (6 bases). The CDR3 covers 15 residues. Trimming removed 5 bases from V and 9 bases from J, with 20 bases in between. In germline, CDR1 is SEHNR, CDR2 FQNEAQ (reference sequence). The DNA of the CDR3 is TGTGCCAGCAGCCTCCCCGGGAGCCCTACCCTTGAGCAGTTCTTC. Translating gives CASSLPGSPTLEQFF.

V and J are TRBV2 and TRBJ2-5; 7 nucleotides align to TRBD2. The CDR3 has 14 residues. With 7 bases clipped from V and 5 bases from J, the junction kept 10 bases outside the gene matches. Germline V CDR1 and CDR2: SNHLY, FYNNEI. CDR3 loop: CASTEGMGGETQYF. The DNA for the CDR3 is TGTGCCAGCACCGAGGGGATGGGAGGGGAGACCCAGTACTTC.

The chain carries TRBV12-5 and TRBJ1-4; D remains ambiguous. In germline, CDR1 is LGHNT, CDR2 FRNRAP. V lost 6 bases and J lost 8, with 7 bases in between. The CDR3 is 11 residues long. CDR3 region: CASGTSEKLFF. DNA of the CDR3: TGTGCTAGTGGCACTTCCGAAAAACTGTTTTTT.

This chain's CDR3 is CASSFGHEQYF. The CDR3 nucleotides read TGTGCCAGCAGCTTTGGCCACGAGCAGTACTTC. The genes are TRBV7-6 and TRBJ2-5; D is unresolved. The end of the DNA aligns better with TRBJ2-7, so the J call may be wrong. CDR3 length: 11 amino acids. Germline CDR1 is SGHVS and CDR2 is FNYEAQ.